This T cell receptor (beta chain) was sequenced during a study of vaccination and CD4 T cells after COVID-19. As for the study in general: The study enrolled six male and four female convalescents, two of whom were Hispanic.

Cultured CD4+ T cells had their DNA profiled by the Oncomine TCR Beta short-read assay. TCRdb reprocessed the PCR reads with MiXCR, giving one entry per CDR3 protein. The sample has 3,000 to 3,500 distinct CDR3 sequences; 30% to 45% are singletons. Study results and caveats: Spike mono-reactivity was evident in 304 of the 307 vaccine-specific clones derived from convalescent patients. Among reactive clones from convalescent patients, a median roughly 86% appeared only post-vaccination.

In its sample, this clonotype ranks as large. The antigen is undetermined. This CDR3 spans 11 amino acids. V was pared by 6 bases and J by 4 bases, with 2 bases of the junction left unmatched. Germline V lookup: CDR1 DFQATT, CDR2 SNEGSKA (reference sequence). Treatment given: roughly ten-day PBMC culture with coronavirus spike peptide pools or control peptides (ViraFEST assay). ViraFEST grew antigen-specific T cells using peptide pools, then sequenced TCRs. The sequenced sample was CD4+ T cells from blood, cultured in vitro. V and J are TRBV20-1 and TRBJ1-2; the match to TRBD1 covers 7 bases. This TCR was recovered from a human donor who had recovered from COVID-19. The chain's CDR3 is CSAGTAYGYTF. Here the CDR3 DNA reads TGCAGTGCCGGGACAGCCTATGGCTACACCTTC.